The 22 T cell receptor beta chains listed next were all sequenced from one sample in a study of TIL therapy for anti-PD-1-resistant metastatic lung cancer. Time point denoted: pre-treatment sample, taken before nivolumab and TIL therapy. The immunoSEQ assay was v3. Profiling relied on immunoSEQ multiplex PCR, and the TCRdb table lists in-frame clones only, not all of them. The sample gives about 19,000 clones, around 79% of which show up once; roughly 6.8% is in the top ten. The material sequenced was blood, taken at baseline. These receptors were collected from a person aged 25 to 85 with non-small cell lung cancer.

This chain joins TRBV5-6 and TRBJ2-7, with D possibly TRBD1 on 5 matching bases. This CDR3 has 14 residues. The germline gives CDR1 SGHDT, CDR2 YYEEEE. The V end was cut by 4 bases, the J end by 3 bases, with 14 bases between. Here the CDR3 reads CASSPGPGHYEQYF. For the CDR3, the DNA is TGTGCCAGCAGCCCAGGACCAGGGCACTACGAGCAGTACTTC.

The chain has TRBV7-2 and TRBJ2-3; 7 positions match TRBD1. The ends lost 7 bases at V and 5 bases at J; junction bases unmatched: 6. Per germline, CDR1 SGHTA and CDR2 FQGNSA. This CDR3 region has 13 residues. The CDR3 is CASTLRDRDTQYF. The CDR3 bases are TGTGCCAGCACCCTTAGGGACAGAGATACGCAGTATTTT.

The count of this clone is one. V gene TRBV28 combines with J gene TRBJ2-1, with TRBD2 matching 12 bases. Germline V gene sequence: CDR1 MDHEN, CDR2 SYDVKM. There are 14 residues in the CDR3. The V segment lost 7 bases and the J segment 4 bases; nucleotides outside the gene matches: 2. The CDR3, as DNA: TGTGCCAGCAAAACTAGCGGGGGGTACAATGAGCAGTTCTTC. It codes for CASKTSGGYNEQFF. Supplemented by reference TRBV28 and TRBJ2-1, the full variable domain reads DVKVTQSSRYLVKRTGEKVFLECVQDMDHENMFWYRQDPGLGLRLIYFSYDVKMKEKGDIPEGYSVSREKKERFSLILESASTNQTSMYLCASKTSGGYNEQFFGPGTRLTVL.

The chain carries TRBV10-2 and TRBJ2-5; D is perhaps TRBD2 (5 bases). Trimming removed 3 bases from V and 2 bases from J, with 10 bases in between. CDR3 length equals 14 residues. Germline V gene sequence: CDR1 WSHSY, CDR2 SAAADI. For the CDR3, the DNA is TGCGCCAGCAGTGATGGAAGCGGACAAGAGACCCAGTACTTC. As protein: CASSDGSGQETQYF.

The rearrangement links TRBV6-1 to TRBJ1-6; 7 nucleotides match TRBD1. This CDR3 comprises 18 residues. V shed 0 bases and J 4 bases; nucleotides not matched to a gene: 9. CDR1 is MNHNS and CDR2 is SASEGT in the germline V gene. The CDR3 nucleotides read TGTGCCAGCAGTGAAGCAGCAGGCCGGGACAGTTATAATTCACCCCTCCACTTT. This gives the protein CASSEAAGRDSYNSPLHF.

This clone counts as large. The V and J genes are TRBV6-4 and TRBJ2-3; D call uncertain. This CDR3 has 13 amino acids. CDR1 MRHNA and CDR2 SNTAGT come from the germline V gene. Trimming stripped 4 bases from V and 0 bases from J, with 5 bases between. The CDR3 spells CASSGASTDTQYF. DNA of the CDR3: TGTGCCAGCAGTGGGGCTAGCACAGATACGCAGTATTTT.

This clone occurred a few times. This chain joins TRBV3-1 (or the pseudogene TRBV3-2) and TRBJ1-1; D is possibly TRBD1 (5 bases). V was cut by 6 bases and J by 8 bases, with 16 bases left in between. Per the germline V gene, CDR1 is LGHDT and CDR2 is YNNKEL (reference sequence). The length of the CDR3 is 13 residues. The CDR3 nucleotides read TGTGCCAGCAGACTTCAAGGGACCGGGGAAGCTTTCTTT. It is translated as CASRLQGTGEAFF.

The gene calls are TRBV6-5 and TRBJ2-5; D is perhaps TRBD1 (5 bases). V lost 8 bases, J lost 5 bases, and 15 bases lay in between. CDR3 length equals 13 residues. Germline lookup yields CDR1 MNHEY and CDR2 SVGAGI. The CDR3 is CASGRARGETQYF. CDR3 nucleotide sequence: TGTGCCAGCGGCAGGGCACGTGGGGAGACCCAGTACTTC.

The V gene is TRBV5-1, the J gene TRBJ2-1; D possibly corresponds to TRBD2 (6 bases). V lost 2 bases and J 0 bases, leaving 24 bases between the germline ends. Germline V gene lookup returns CDR1 SGHRS and CDR2 YFSETQ. This CDR3 has 20 residues. The CDR3 loop is CASSFGSSVNNGGSYNEQFF. As DNA, the CDR3 is TGCGCCAGCAGCTTTGGTTCTAGCGTTAATAACGGGGGCTCCTACAATGAGCAGTTCTTC. The full variable domain, completed using reference TRBV5-1 and TRBJ2-1, is KAGVTQTPRYLIKTRGQQVTLSCSPISGHRSVSWYQQTPGQGLQFLFEYFSETQRNKGNFPGRFSGRQFSNSRSEMNVSTLELGDSALYLCASSFGSSVNNGGSYNEQFFGPGTRLTVL.

The CDR3 loop is CASSAGFSSPLHF. CDR3 DNA: TGCGCCAGCAGCGCAGGGTTTAGTTCACCCCTCCACTTT. V gene TRBV5-1 combines with J gene TRBJ1-6; D is possibly TRBD1 (5 bases). The V end lost 4 bases, the J end lost 9 bases, and 11 bases lay between the germline ends. The CDR3 is made up of 13 amino acids. CDR1 is SGHRS, CDR2 YFSETQ, per germline. Using reference TRBV5-1 and TRBJ1-6 for the parts outside the CDR3, the full variable domain is KAGVTQTPRYLIKTRGQQVTLSCSPISGHRSVSWYQQTPGQGLQFLFEYFSETQRNKGNFPGRFSGRQFSNSRSEMNVSTLELGDSALYLCASSAGFSSPLHFGNGTRLTVT.

The rearrangement joins TRBV7-2 to TRBJ2-3; 8 bases match TRBD2. Trimming removed 5 bases from V and 5 bases from J; junction bases left unmatched: 9. Looked up from germline, CDR1 is SGHTA and CDR2 is FQGNSA. The CDR3 spans 15 residues. CDR3 sequence reads: CASSRGPGGQDTQYF. DNA of the CDR3: TGTGCCAGCAGCAGAGGGCCGGGGGGGCAAGATACGCAGTATTTT. Based on the CDR3 plus reference TRBV7-2 and TRBJ2-3, the full variable domain is GAGVSQSPSNKVTEKGKDVELRCDPISGHTALYWYRQSLGQGLEFLIYFQGNSAPDKSGLPSDRFSAERTGGSVSTLTIQRTQQEDSAVYLCASSRGPGGQDTQYFGPGTRLTVL.

The J gene is TRBJ2-2, the V gene TRBV19, with 8 positions matching TRBD2. The J segment lost 4 bases and the V segment lost 8 bases, leaving 6 bases of the junction unmatched. Germline V gene lookup returns CDR1 LNHDA and CDR2 SQIVND (reference sequence). This CDR3 is built from 14 residues. The CDR3 DNA is TGTGCCAGTTCCTTAGCGGGAACCACCGGGGAGCTGTTTTTT. Translated, it gives CASSLAGTTGELFF.

This clone is a singleton in its sample. The V gene is TRBV18, the J gene TRBJ1-4; possible D gene TRBD1, 5 bases. The V end was cut by 5 bases, the J end by 5 bases, with 12 bases between. From germline, CDR1 is KGHSH and CDR2 LQKENI. The CDR3 has 14 amino acids. The CDR3 spells CASSSGAGNEKLFF. The CDR3 region has the DNA TGTGCCAGCTCATCCGGGGCGGGAAATGAAAAACTGTTTTTT.

The CDR3 nucleotides are TGTGCCAGCAGACTAGGGAACACTGAAGCTTTCTTT. This translates into CASRLGNTEAFF. The chain carries TRBV6-5 and TRBJ1-1, with D unresolved. The CDR3 is made up of 12 amino acids. CDR1 and CDR2 (germline): MNHEY, SVGAGI. V lost 6 bases, J lost 1 base, and 6 bases lay in between.

In this sample, this clone turned up a few times. The J gene is TRBJ2-2, the V gene TRBV11-3, with 7 bases identical to TRBD2. The germline gives CDR1 SGHNT, CDR2 YENEEA. J gave up 0 bases and V 5 bases, and 6 bases lay outside the gene matches. The CDR3 has 16 residues. The CDR3 here is CASSVTSAANTGELFF. The CDR3 DNA is TGTGCCAGCAGCGTTACTAGCGCTGCGAACACCGGGGAGCTGTTTTTT.

The CDR3 DNA is TGTGCCAGCAAACGTCCTTACCAAGAGACCCAGTACTTC. Its protein is CASKRPYQETQYF. The chain couples TRBV6-5 to TRBJ2-5; no clear D. The CDR3 spans 13 residues. The germline V gene has CDR1 MNHEY and CDR2 SVGAGI. The V gene lost 7 bases and the J gene lost 0 bases, with 9 bases spanning the gap.

This clone has a handful of counts. V and J are TRBV9 and TRBJ1-2; no reliable D call. Germline-derived CDR1 and CDR2 are SGDLS and YYNGEE. V gave up 0 bases and J gave up 4 bases, with 7 bases separating them. This CDR3 contains 13 residues. This chain's CDR3 is CASSVEEIYGYTF. CDR3 nucleotide sequence: TGTGCCAGCAGCGTAGAGGAGATCTATGGCTACACCTTC.

This chain joins TRBV28 and TRBJ2-7; possibly TRBD1 or TRBD2 for D (5 bases each). The V gene lost 3 bases and the J gene lost 6 bases, with 15 bases spanning the gap. The CDR3 has 14 amino acids. Germline-derived CDR1 and CDR2 are MDHEN and SYDVKM. CDR3 nucleotides: TGTGCCAGCAGTTTTACCGGGACCCCCGTCGAGCAGTACTTC. Its translation is CASSFTGTPVEQYF. The variable domain in full, completed from reference TRBV28 and TRBJ2-7, reads DVKVTQSSRYLVKRTGEKVFLECVQDMDHENMFWYRQDPGLGLRLIYFSYDVKMKEKGDIPEGYSVSREKKERFSLILESASTNQTSMYLCASSFTGTPVEQYFGPGTRLTVT.

CDR3 loop: CASSLRQGVAEAFF. The CDR3 nucleotides are TGTGCCAGCAGCCTTAGACAGGGAGTAGCTGAAGCTTTCTTT. This chain links TRBV3-1 (or the pseudogene TRBV3-2) with TRBJ1-1, with TRBD1 matching over 7 bases. Germline trimming cut 4 bases from V and 6 bases from J; bases unmatched to any gene: 8. CDR3 length: 14 amino acids. Germline lookup yields CDR1 LGHDT and CDR2 YNNKEL (reference sequence).

With regard to this clone: Distinct nucleotide sequences in the sample also encode this CDR3. The chain joins TRBV2 to TRBJ2-1; D might be TRBD1 (5 bases). Trimming left V 7 bases short and J 4 bases short, with 11 bases between. Germline-derived CDR1 and CDR2 are SNHLY and FYNNEI. This CDR3 spans 13 amino acids. Here the CDR3 DNA reads TGTGCCAGCAAGGGCAGGGTGTACAATGAGCAGTTCTTC. This codes for CASKGRVYNEQFF.

V and J are TRBV5-1 and TRBJ2-3; the match to TRBD2 covers 12 bases. Germline CDR1 and CDR2: SGHRS and YFSETQ. V shed 3 bases and J 6 bases; nucleotides not matched to a gene: 11. The CDR3 sequence is 17 residues long. The CDR3 DNA is TGCGCCAGCAGCTCCGGACTAGCGGGGTCCGTTCGGGATACGCAGTATTTT. Its translation: CASSSGLAGSVRDTQYF.

The chain is built from TRBV2 and TRBJ1-5, with 8 bases identical to TRBD1. Germline V gene data show CDR1 as SNHLY and CDR2 as FYNNEI. Trimming removed 6 bases from V and 7 bases from J; junction bases left unmatched: 8. CDR3 length equals 14 residues. CDR3 DNA: TGTGCCAGCAGGGACAGGGTTATAGGGCAGCCCCAGCATTTT. Encoded protein: CASRDRVIGQPQHF.